Listed here is a single T cell receptor (beta chain). There are 15 residues in the CDR3. V shed 0 bases and J shed 0 bases, with 9 bases lying between them. CDR1 and CDR2 from the germline V gene are MNHEY and SVGAGI. The data derive from a study of blood T cell repertoires in COVID-19. Study background: From the United States, Italy and Spain came samples of acute and convalescent COVID-19. Nucleic acid was either cDNA or gDNA, and it came from T cells, B-cell-depleted T cells, or PBMCs.

Authors' processing steps: Amplification from reference gene primers served as the basis for estimated nucleated cell counts. The assay was immunoSEQ multiplex PCR, and TCRdb's table has in-frame clones only and misses some. V and J calls and clone size are as listed in that table; D and trimming were resolved from the DNA. The table has about 69,000 clones, approximately 79% seen once. Sequencing input: peripheral blood. The chain combines TRBV6-5 with TRBJ2-7; weak D call: TRBD1 (6 bases). The origin of this receptor is a man aged 60-69 years with acute or convalescent COVID-19. The CDR3 coding sequence is TGTGCCAGCAGTTACTCTGGACAGAGCTCCTACGAGCAGTACTTC. As protein: CASSYSGQSSYEQYF.